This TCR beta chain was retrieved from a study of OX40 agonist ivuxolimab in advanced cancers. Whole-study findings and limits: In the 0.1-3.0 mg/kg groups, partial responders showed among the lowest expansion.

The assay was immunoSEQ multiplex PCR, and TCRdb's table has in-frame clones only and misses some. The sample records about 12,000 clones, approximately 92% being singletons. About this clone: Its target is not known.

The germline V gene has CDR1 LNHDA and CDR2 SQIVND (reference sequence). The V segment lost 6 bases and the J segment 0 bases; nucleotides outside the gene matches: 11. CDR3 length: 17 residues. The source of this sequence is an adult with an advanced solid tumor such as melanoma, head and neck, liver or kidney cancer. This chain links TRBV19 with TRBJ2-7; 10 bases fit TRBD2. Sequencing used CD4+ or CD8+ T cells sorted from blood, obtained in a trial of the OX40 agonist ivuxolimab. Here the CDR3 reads CASRGASGRFPSYEQYF. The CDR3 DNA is TGTGCCAGTAGGGGGGCTAGCGGGAGATTCCCCTCCTACGAGCAGTACTTC.